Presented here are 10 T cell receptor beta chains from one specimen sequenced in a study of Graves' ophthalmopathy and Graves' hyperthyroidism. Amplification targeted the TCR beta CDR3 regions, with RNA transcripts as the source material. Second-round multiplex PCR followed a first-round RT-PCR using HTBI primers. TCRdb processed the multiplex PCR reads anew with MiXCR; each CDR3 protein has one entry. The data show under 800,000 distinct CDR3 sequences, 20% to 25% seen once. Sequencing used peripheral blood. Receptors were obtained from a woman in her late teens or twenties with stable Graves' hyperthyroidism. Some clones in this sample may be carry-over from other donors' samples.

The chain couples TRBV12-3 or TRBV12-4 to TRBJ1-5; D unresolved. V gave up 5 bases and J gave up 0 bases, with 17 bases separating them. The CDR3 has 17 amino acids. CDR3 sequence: CASSTRTQLYSNQPQHF. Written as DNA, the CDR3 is TGTGCCAGCAGTACCAGGACTCAGCTTTATAGCAATCAGCCCCAGCATTTT.

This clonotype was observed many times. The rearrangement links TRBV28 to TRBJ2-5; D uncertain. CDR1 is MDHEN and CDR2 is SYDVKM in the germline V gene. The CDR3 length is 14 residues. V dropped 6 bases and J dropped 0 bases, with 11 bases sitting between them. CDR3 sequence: CASSTRRNQETQYF. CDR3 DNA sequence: TGTGCCAGCAGCACCAGGCGCAACCAAGAGACCCAGTACTTC.

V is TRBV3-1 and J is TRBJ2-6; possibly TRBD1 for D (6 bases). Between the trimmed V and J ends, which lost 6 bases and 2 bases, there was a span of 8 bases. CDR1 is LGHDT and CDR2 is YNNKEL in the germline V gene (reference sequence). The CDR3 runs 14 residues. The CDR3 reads CASRPGAGANVLTF. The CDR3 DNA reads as TGTGCCAGCAGACCAGGGGCTGGGGCCAACGTCCTGACTTTC. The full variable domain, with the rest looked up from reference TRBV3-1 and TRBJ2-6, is DTAVSQTPKYLVTQMGNDKSIKCEQNLGHDTMYWYKQDSKKFLKIMFSYNNKELIINETVPNRFSPKSPDKAHLNLHINSLELGDSAVYFCASRPGAGANVLTFGAGSRLTVL.

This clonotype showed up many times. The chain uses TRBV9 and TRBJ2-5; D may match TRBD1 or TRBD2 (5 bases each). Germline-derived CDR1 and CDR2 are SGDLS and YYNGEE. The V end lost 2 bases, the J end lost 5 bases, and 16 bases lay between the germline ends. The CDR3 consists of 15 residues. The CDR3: CASSVSGAGVETQYF. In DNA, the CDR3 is TGTGCCAGCAGCGTCTCTGGGGCGGGTGTTGAGACCCAGTACTTC.

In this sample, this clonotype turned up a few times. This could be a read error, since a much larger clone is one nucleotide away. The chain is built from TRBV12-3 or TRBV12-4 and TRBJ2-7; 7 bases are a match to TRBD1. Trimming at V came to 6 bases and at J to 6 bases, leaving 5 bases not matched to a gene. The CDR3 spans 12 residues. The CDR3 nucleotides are TGTGCCAGCAGGCCCAACAGGGGCGAGCAGTACTTC. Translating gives CASRPNRGEQYF.

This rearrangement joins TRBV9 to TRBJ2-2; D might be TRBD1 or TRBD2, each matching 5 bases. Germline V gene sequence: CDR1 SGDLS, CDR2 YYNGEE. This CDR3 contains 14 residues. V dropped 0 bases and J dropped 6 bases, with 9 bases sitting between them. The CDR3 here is CASSVGGGSGELFF. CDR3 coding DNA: TGTGCCAGCAGCGTAGGTGGGGGATCCGGGGAGCTGTTTTTT.

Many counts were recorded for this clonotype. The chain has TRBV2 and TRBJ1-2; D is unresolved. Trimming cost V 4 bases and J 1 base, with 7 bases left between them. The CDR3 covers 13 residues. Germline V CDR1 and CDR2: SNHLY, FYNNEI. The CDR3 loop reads CASSAEINYGYTF. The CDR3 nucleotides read TGTGCCAGCAGTGCAGAGATTAACTATGGCTACACCTTC.

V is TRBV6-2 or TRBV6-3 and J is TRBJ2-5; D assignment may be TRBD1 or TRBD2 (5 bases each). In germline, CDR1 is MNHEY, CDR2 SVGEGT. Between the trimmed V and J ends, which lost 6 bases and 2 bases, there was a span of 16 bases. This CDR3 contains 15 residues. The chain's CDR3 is CASREQEAVQETQYF. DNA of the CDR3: TGTGCCAGCAGGGAACAGGAGGCCGTTCAAGAGACCCAGTACTTC.

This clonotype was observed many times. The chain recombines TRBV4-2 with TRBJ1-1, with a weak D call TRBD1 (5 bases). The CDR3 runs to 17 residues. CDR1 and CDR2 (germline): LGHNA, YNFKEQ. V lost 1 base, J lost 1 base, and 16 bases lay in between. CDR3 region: CASSQVAGRGGNTEAFF. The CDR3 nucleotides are TGTGCCAGCAGCCAAGTGGCAGGGCGTGGGGGGAACACTGAAGCTTTCTTT.

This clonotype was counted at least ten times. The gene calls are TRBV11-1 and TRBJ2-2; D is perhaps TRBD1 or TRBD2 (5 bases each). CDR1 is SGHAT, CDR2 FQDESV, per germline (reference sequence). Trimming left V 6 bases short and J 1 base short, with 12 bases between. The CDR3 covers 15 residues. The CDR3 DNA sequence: TGTGCCAGCAGGCACCGGGACCTGAACACCGGGGAGCTGTTTTTT. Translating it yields CASRHRDLNTGELFF.